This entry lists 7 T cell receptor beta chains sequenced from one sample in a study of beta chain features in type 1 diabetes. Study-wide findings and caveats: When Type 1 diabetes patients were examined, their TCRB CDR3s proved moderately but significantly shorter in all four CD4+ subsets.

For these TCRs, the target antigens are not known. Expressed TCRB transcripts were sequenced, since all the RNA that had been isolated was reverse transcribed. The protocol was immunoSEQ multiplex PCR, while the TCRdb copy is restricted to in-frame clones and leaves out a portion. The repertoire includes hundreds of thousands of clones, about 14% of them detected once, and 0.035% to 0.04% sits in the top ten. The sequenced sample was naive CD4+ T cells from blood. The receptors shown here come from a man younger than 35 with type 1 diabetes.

CDR3 in amino acids: CASSLEEKSYEQYF. The CDR3 DNA sequence: TGTGCCAGCAGCTTGGAAGAGAAATCCTACGAGCAGTACTTC. This chain links TRBV7-9 with TRBJ2-7; D remains unclear. Germline loops: CDR1 SEHNR, CDR2 FQNEAQ (reference sequence). The CDR3 spans 14 residues. V was trimmed by 3 bases and J by 1 base, leaving 10 bases between them. The full variable domain, with the rest looked up from reference TRBV7-9 and TRBJ2-7, is DTGVSQNPRHKITKRGQNVTFRCDPISEHNRLYWYRQTLGQGPEFLTYFQNEAQLEKSRLLSDRFSAERPKGSFSTLEIQRTEQGDSAMYLCASSLEEKSYEQYFGPGTRLTVT.

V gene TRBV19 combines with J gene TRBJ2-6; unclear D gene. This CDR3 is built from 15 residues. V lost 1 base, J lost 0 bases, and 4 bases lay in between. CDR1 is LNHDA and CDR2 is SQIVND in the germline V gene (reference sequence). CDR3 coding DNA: TGTGCCAGTAGTATAGGGAACTCTGGGGCCAACGTCCTGACTTTC. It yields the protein CASSIGNSGANVLTF.

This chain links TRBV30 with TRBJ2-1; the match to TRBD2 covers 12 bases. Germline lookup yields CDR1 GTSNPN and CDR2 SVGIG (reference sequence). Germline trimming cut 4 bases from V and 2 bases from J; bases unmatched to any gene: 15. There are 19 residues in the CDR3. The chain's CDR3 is CAWTPGGTSGPSAYNEQFF. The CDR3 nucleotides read TGTGCCTGGACCCCAGGTGGGACTAGCGGGCCCTCCGCCTACAATGAGCAGTTCTTC.

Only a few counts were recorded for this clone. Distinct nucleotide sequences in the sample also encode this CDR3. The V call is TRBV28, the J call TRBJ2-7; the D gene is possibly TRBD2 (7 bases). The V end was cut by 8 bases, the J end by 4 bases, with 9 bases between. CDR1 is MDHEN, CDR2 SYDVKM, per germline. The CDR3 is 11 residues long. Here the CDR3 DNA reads TGTGCCAGCGGGGGGGCGTACGAGCAGTACTTC. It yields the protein CASGGAYEQYF.

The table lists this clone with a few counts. In nucleotides, the CDR3 is TGTGCCAGCAGTTTATTCGTCACCGGGGAGCTGTTTTTT. Amino acid sequence: CASSLFVTGELFF. V and J are TRBV27 and TRBJ2-2; D is ambiguous. V lost 1 base and J lost 4, with 4 bases in between. Germline assignment: CDR1 MNHEY and CDR2 SMNVEV (reference sequence). CDR3 size: 13 residues.

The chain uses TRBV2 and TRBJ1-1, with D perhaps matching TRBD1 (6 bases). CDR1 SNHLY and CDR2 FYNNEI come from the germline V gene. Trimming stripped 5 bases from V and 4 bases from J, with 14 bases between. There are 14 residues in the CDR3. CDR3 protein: CASSIQAGATEAFF. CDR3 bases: TGTGCCAGCAGTATTCAAGCAGGGGCCACTGAAGCTTTCTTT.

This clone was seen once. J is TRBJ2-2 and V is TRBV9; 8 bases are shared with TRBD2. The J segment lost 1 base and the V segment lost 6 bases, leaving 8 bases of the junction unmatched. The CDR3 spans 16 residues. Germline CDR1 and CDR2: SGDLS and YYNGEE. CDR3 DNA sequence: TGTGCCAGCATTAGCGGGGCCTCCCAGAACACCGGGGAGCTGTTTTTT. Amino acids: CASISGASQNTGELFF.